Following are 15 T cell receptor beta chains from one sample sequenced in a study of cytomegalovirus exposure and HLA in healthy donors. PCR used 60 Vbeta primers and 13 Jbeta primers. The protocol was immunoSEQ multiplex PCR, while the TCRdb copy is restricted to in-frame clones and leaves out a portion. The sample has roughly 98,000 clones, roughly 80% seen once. Sequenced material: PBMCs. These receptors were collected from a man aged 35 to 55 in good health and CMV-seronegative.

The rearrangement links TRBV11-2 to TRBJ2-7, with D hard to call. The V gene's germline CDR1 is SGHAT and CDR2 FQNNGV. V lost 0 bases, J lost 3 bases, and 6 bases lay in between. This CDR3 contains 13 residues. The CDR3: CASSLDYNYEQYF. The CDR3 DNA reads as TGTGCCAGCAGCTTAGATTATAACTACGAGCAGTACTTC.

The sample holds a few counts of this clone. This specimen includes other DNA sequences encoding the same CDR3. The V call is TRBV19, the J call TRBJ1-3; 8 bases fit TRBD1. The CDR3 loop spans 15 amino acids. CDR1 is LNHDA, CDR2 SQIVND, per germline (reference sequence). The junction had 4 bases not matched to a gene; V was cut back by 6 bases and J by 0 bases. In DNA, the CDR3 is TGTGCCAGTAGGGGACAGGCCATCTCTGGAAACACCATATATTTT. Translating it yields CASRGQAISGNTIYF.

This clone was seen once. Additional DNA sequences in this sample encode the identical CDR3. The CDR3: CASSLRGYEQYF. The DNA of the CDR3 is TGTGCCAGCAGTTTACGAGGGTACGAGCAGTACTTC. V usage is TRBV28 and J usage is TRBJ2-7; TRBD2 is a possible D gene (5 bases). Trimming removed 2 bases from V and 4 bases from J, with 6 bases in between. Germline V gives CDR1 MDHEN, CDR2 SYDVKM. This CDR3 region has 12 residues.

This clone has more than one count but fewer than ten. This chain connects TRBV4-1 to TRBJ2-4, with 11 bases fitting TRBD2. From germline, CDR1 is MGHRA and CDR2 YSYEKL. The CDR3 is 19 amino acids. J was trimmed by 0 bases and V by 3 bases; bases with no gene match: 10. The CDR3 DNA is TGCGCCAGCAGCCAGGGGACTAGCGGCCAGTTTTTAGCCAAAAACATTCAGTACTTC. This gives the protein CASSQGTSGQFLAKNIQYF.

Concerning this clone: In the same sample, other DNA sequences code for this CDR3. The chain has TRBV9 and TRBJ2-5, with D perhaps TRBD1 (6 bases). CDR1 SGDLS and CDR2 YYNGEE come from the germline V gene. CDR3 length equals 13 residues. V was clipped by 0 bases and J by 4 bases, with 7 bases between them. CDR3 protein: CASSVEGVETQYF. Written as DNA, the CDR3 is TGTGCCAGCAGCGTAGAGGGGGTAGAGACCCAGTACTTC.

The chain links TRBV5-5 to TRBJ1-5; a possible D gene is TRBD1 (6 bases). Trimming stripped 2 bases from V and 4 bases from J, with 13 bases between. In germline, CDR1 is SGHKS, CDR2 YYEKEE (reference sequence). The CDR3 totals 15 residues. The CDR3 region is CASSFTGGANQPQHF. The CDR3 nucleotides read TGTGCCAGCAGCTTTACGGGGGGGGCGAATCAGCCCCAGCATTTT.

This clone was seen only a few times. The chain joins TRBV5-4 to TRBJ2-3; 13 bases fit TRBD2. Germline loops: CDR1 SGHNT, CDR2 YYREEE (reference sequence). CDR3 size: 18 residues. J gave up 1 base and V 0 bases, and 5 bases lay outside the gene matches. This CDR3 is CASSLGTSGRRGTDTQYF. CDR3 bases: TGTGCCAGCAGCTTGGGGACTAGCGGGAGAAGGGGCACAGATACGCAGTATTTT.

The chain links TRBV29-1 to TRBJ1-2, with D possibly TRBD1 on 5 matching bases. Germline CDR1 SQVTM, CDR2 ANQGSEA. The CDR3 covers 13 residues. The V end lost 4 bases, the J end lost 8 bases, and 17 bases lay between the germline ends. CDR3 protein: CSVAVFQGEGYTF. CDR3 bases: TGCAGCGTTGCCGTTTTTCAGGGTGAAGGCTACACCTTC.

V gene TRBV27 combines with J gene TRBJ1-5; D remains unclear. The CDR3 runs 13 residues. Trimming removed 2 bases from V and 4 bases from J, with 6 bases in between. CDR1 is MNHEY, CDR2 SMNVEV, per germline (reference sequence). The DNA of the CDR3 is TGTGCCAGCAGTTTAGAACAGAATCAGCCCCAGCATTTT. Amino acids: CASSLEQNQPQHF.

This rearrangement joins TRBV5-4 to TRBJ1-6, with D maybe TRBD1 (5 bases). The CDR3 sequence is 13 residues long. The V end was cut by 4 bases, the J end by 7 bases, with 9 bases between. Germline CDR1 reads SGHNT; CDR2 reads YYREEE (reference sequence). CDR3: CASSKNRNSPLHF. In DNA, the CDR3 is TGTGCCAGCAGCAAAAACAGGAATTCACCCCTCCACTTT.

This chain connects TRBV10-1 to TRBJ2-2; 8 nucleotides agree with TRBD1. This CDR3 contains 15 residues. Germline V lookup: CDR1 WNHNN, CDR2 SYGVQD (reference sequence). Trimming took 6 bases from V and 7 from J; bases not matched to a gene: 10. CDR3 region: CASSATGAVGGELFF. The DNA for the CDR3 is TGCGCCAGCAGCGCGACAGGGGCGGTAGGCGGGGAGCTGTTTTTT.

The chain joins TRBV5-1 to TRBJ2-7; D ambiguous. Per the germline V gene, CDR1 is SGHRS and CDR2 is YFSETQ. The CDR3 has 13 residues. V lost 4 bases, J lost 3 bases, and 11 bases lay in between. CDR3 sequence: CASSRSTDYEQYF. The CDR3 DNA is TGCGCCAGCAGCCGTTCTACAGACTACGAGCAGTACTTC.

The chain employs TRBV5-1 and TRBJ2-1; weak D call: TRBD2 (5 bases). Per germline, CDR1 SGHRS and CDR2 YFSETQ. The germline V and J ends were trimmed by 2 bases and 4 bases, with 13 bases remaining between them. The CDR3 totals 15 residues. CDR3 loop: CASSLGPSGYNEQFF. The CDR3 nucleotides read TGCGCCAGCAGCTTAGGACCATCGGGATACAATGAGCAGTTCTTC. Full variable domain (missing parts from reference TRBV5-1 and TRBJ2-1): KAGVTQTPRYLIKTRGQQVTLSCSPISGHRSVSWYQQTPGQGLQFLFEYFSETQRNKGNFPGRFSGRQFSNSRSEMNVSTLELGDSALYLCASSLGPSGYNEQFFGPGTRLTVL.

The chain combines TRBV6-9 with TRBJ2-3, with 13 bases that match TRBD2. Germline V gene lookup returns CDR1 MNHGY and CDR2 SVAAGI. This CDR3 has 15 residues. The V gene end was trimmed by 7 bases and the J gene end by 4 bases; junction bases not matched to a gene: 5. The CDR3 region has the DNA TGTGCCAGCATCCCCGGGACTAGCGGGGCAGATACGCAGTATTTT. Its translation: CASIPGTSGADTQYF.

The chain couples TRBV12-5 to TRBJ2-1, with 13 positions matching TRBD2. Losses at the gene ends were 6 bases for V and 3 bases for J; bases not matched to a gene: 2. The CDR3 contains 15 residues. Germline CDR1 is LGHNT and CDR2 is FRNRAP. The CDR3 loop reads CASGRTSGSYNEQFF. CDR3 bases: TGTGCTAGTGGACGGACTAGCGGGAGCTACAATGAGCAGTTCTTC.